These 27 T cell receptor beta chains were all obtained from the same sample, sequenced in a study of OX40 agonist ivuxolimab in advanced cancers. Libraries were prepared by immunoSEQ multiplex PCR; TCRdb keeps only in-frame clonotypes and omits some of them. The sample has around 31,000 clones, 88% seen once. The specimen comprised CD4+ or CD8+ T cells sorted from blood, sampled in a trial of the OX40 agonist ivuxolimab. Receptors originate from an adult with an advanced solid tumor such as melanoma, head and neck, liver or kidney cancer.

The gene calls are TRBV13 and TRBJ2-7; no reliable D call. CDR3 size: 14 residues. Between the trimmed V and J ends, which lost 6 bases and 5 bases, there was a span of 17 bases. The germline V gene encodes CDR1 PRHDT and CDR2 FYEKMQ (reference sequence). CDR3 DNA sequence: TGTGCCAGCAGGGCAAGGGCCTATGACGACGAGCAGTACTTC. This codes for CASRARAYDDEQYF.

The table lists this clone with a count of one. The chain has TRBV30 and TRBJ2-7; D remains unclear. CDR3 length: 13 residues. Per germline, CDR1 GTSNPN and CDR2 SVGIG (reference sequence). Trimming shortened V by 4 bases and J by 0 bases, and 10 bases separated the two germline ends. CDR3 amino acids: CAWNGPSSYEQYF. For the CDR3, the DNA is TGTGCCTGGAACGGCCCAAGCTCCTACGAGCAGTACTTC.

The chain is built from TRBV7-6 and TRBJ2-5; 10 nucleotides align to TRBD1. In germline, CDR1 is SGHVS, CDR2 FNYEAQ. V was pared by 1 base and J by 10 bases, with 9 bases of the junction left unmatched. This CDR3 is 15 amino acids long. The CDR3 loop is CASSLEYGTGEDQYF. The CDR3 bases are TGTGCCAGCAGCTTAGAGTACGGGACAGGGGAGGACCAGTACTTC.

The chain recombines TRBV7-9 with TRBJ1-5; 10 nucleotides align to TRBD1. With V trimmed by 4 bases and J by 2 bases, 2 bases remained unmatched. There are 15 residues in the CDR3. Per germline, CDR1 SEHNR and CDR2 FQNEAQ (reference sequence). Written as DNA, the CDR3 is TGTGCCAGCAGCTCGACAGGGGGCGGCAATCAGCCCCAGCATTTT. It codes for CASSSTGGGNQPQHF. Full variable domain (outside the CDR3, taken from reference TRBV7-9 and TRBJ1-5): DTGVSQNPRHKITKRGQNVTFRCDPISEHNRLYWYRQTLGQGPEFLTYFQNEAQLEKSRLLSDRFSAERPKGSFSTLEIQRTEQGDSAMYLCASSSTGGGNQPQHFGDGTRLSIL.

This chain connects TRBV5-6 to TRBJ2-7; 10 bases match TRBD1. V lost 3 bases and J lost 2; bases outside the gene matches: 2. Looked up from germline, CDR1 is SGHDT and CDR2 is YYEEEE. This CDR3 has 14 amino acids. The CDR3 region has the DNA TGTGCCAGCAGCTGGACAGGGGGAACCTACGAGCAGTACTTC. Protein: CASSWTGGTYEQYF.

The chain joins TRBV5-1 to TRBJ2-1, with a possible D match to TRBD1 (6 bases). CDR1 and CDR2 (germline): SGHRS, YFSETQ. The CDR3 sequence is 19 residues long. The V end was cut by 2 bases, the J end by 5 bases, with 26 bases between. The CDR3 sequence is CASSLIPALPGQGDNEQFF. The CDR3 DNA follows: TGCGCCAGCAGCTTAATCCCCGCTTTACCGGGACAAGGGGACAATGAGCAGTTCTTC.

There are a few counts of this clone. Other DNA variants within this sample encode the same CDR3. This chain connects TRBV28 to TRBJ2-3, with 8 bases matching TRBD1. Per germline, CDR1 MDHEN and CDR2 SYDVKM. J was trimmed by 2 bases and V by 5 bases; bases with no gene match: 9. The CDR3 loop spans 16 amino acids. CDR3 bases: TGTGCCAGCAGTCCCCCAGGGGGCGCCTACACAGATACGCAGTATTTT. It yields the protein CASSPPGGAYTDTQYF.

In its sample, this clone was seen a few times. This chain uses TRBV25-1 with TRBJ1-5; D not resolved. Germline V gene sequence: CDR1 MGHDK, CDR2 SYGVNS. The CDR3 sequence is 14 residues long. V lost 6 bases and J 5 bases, leaving 14 bases between the germline ends. The CDR3 sequence is CASSGTPFDQPQHF. The CDR3 DNA sequence: TGTGCCAGCAGCGGAACACCTTTCGATCAGCCCCAGCATTTT.

This clone was counted a single time. V and J are TRBV7-2 and TRBJ2-7; D is ambiguous. The CDR3 has 12 amino acids. Germline V gene data show CDR1 as SGHTA and CDR2 as FQGNSA. V gave up 4 bases and J gave up 2 bases, with 6 bases separating them. CDR3 DNA: TGTGCCAGCAGCTCCACAGCCTACGAGCAGTACTTC. Translation: CASSSTAYEQYF.

This chain connects TRBV7-6 to TRBJ2-7; no definite D call. CDR1 and CDR2 (germline): SGHVS, FNYEAQ. The V end was cut by 4 bases, the J end by 2 bases, with 6 bases between. The CDR3 has 12 amino acids. CDR3 coding DNA: TGTGCCAGCAGCTCATCCCCCTACGAGCAGTACTTC. This sequence encodes CASSSSPYEQYF. Together with reference TRBV7-6 and TRBJ2-7, the CDR3 gives the full variable domain: GAGVSQSPRYKVTKRGQDVALRCDPISGHVSLYWYRQALGQGPEFLTYFNYEAQQDKSGLPNDRFSAERPEGSISTLTIQRTEQRDSAMYRCASSSSPYEQYFGPGTRLTVT.

The genes are TRBV27 and TRBJ2-7; D gene unclear. Between the trimmed V and J ends, which lost 2 bases and 2 bases, there was a span of 7 bases. The CDR3 length is 13 residues. Germline V gives CDR1 MNHEY, CDR2 SMNVEV (reference sequence). CDR3 in amino acids: CASSLAPPYEQYF. For the CDR3, the DNA is TGTGCCAGCAGTTTAGCTCCTCCCTACGAGCAGTACTTC.

This chain joins TRBV18 and TRBJ2-5; TRBD1 agrees at 9 bases. The germline CDR1 and CDR2 sequences are KGHSH and LQKENI. CDR3 length: 15 amino acids. The ends lost 0 bases at V and 5 bases at J; junction bases unmatched: 4. CDR3 residues: CASSPPGQGIETQYF. As DNA, the CDR3 is TGTGCCAGCTCACCACCGGGACAGGGTATCGAGACCCAGTACTTC.

The CDR3 nucleotides are TGTGCCAGCAGCTTAACTAGCGGGGGGCCGATTACCTACAATGAGCAGTTCTTC. This translates into CASSLTSGGPITYNEQFF. V is TRBV27 and J is TRBJ2-1; 12 bases line up with TRBD2. Trimming at V came to 6 bases and at J to 2 bases, leaving 11 bases not matched to a gene. The germline V gene has CDR1 MNHEY and CDR2 SMNVEV (reference sequence). This CDR3 spans 18 amino acids.

The chain employs TRBV25-1 and TRBJ2-5; perhaps D is TRBD1 or TRBD2 (5 bases each). The CDR3 length is 14 residues. Trimming took 10 bases from V and 0 from J, leaving 15 bases between them. Looked up from germline, CDR1 is MGHDK and CDR2 is SYGVNS. The CDR3 protein is CATRDGVYQETQYF. The CDR3 DNA is TGTGCCACAAGGGACGGGGTTTACCAAGAGACCCAGTACTTC. Drawing the rest from reference TRBV25-1 and TRBJ2-5, the complete variable domain is EADIYQTPRYLVIGTGKKITLECSQTMGHDKMYWYQQDPGMELHLIHYSYGVNSTEKGDLSSESTVSRIRTEHFPLTLESARPSHTSQYLCATRDGVYQETQYFGPGTRLLVL.

J is TRBJ1-2 and V is TRBV4-3; possibly TRBD1 for D (5 bases). Trimming took off 7 bases at V and 2 bases at J, with 14 bases between the two ends. CDR1 and CDR2 from the germline V gene are LGHNA and YSLEER. The CDR3 spans 14 residues. The CDR3 sequence: CASTFLGGNYGYTF. CDR3 nucleotide sequence: TGCGCCAGCACCTTTCTGGGGGGGAACTATGGCTACACCTTC.

V gene TRBV11-3 combines with J gene TRBJ2-5, with 10 bases lining up with TRBD2. The junction had 0 bases not matched to a gene; V was cut back by 2 bases and J by 3 bases. CDR1 and CDR2 (germline): SGHNT, YENEEA. The CDR3 loop spans 14 amino acids. The CDR3 coding sequence is TGTGCCAGCAGCTTAACTAGCGGGGAAGAGACCCAGTACTTC. Its translation: CASSLTSGEETQYF.

The CDR3 region is CASSGQGDIVYEQYF. Written as DNA, the CDR3 is TGTGCCAGCAGTGGACAAGGGGACATAGTCTACGAGCAGTACTTC. This rearrangement joins TRBV25-1 to TRBJ2-7, with D tentatively TRBD1 (6 bases). The germline V and J ends were trimmed by 4 bases and 3 bases, with 16 bases remaining between them. This CDR3 is built from 15 residues. Per the germline V gene, CDR1 is MGHDK and CDR2 is SYGVNS.

The chain links TRBV4-2 to TRBJ2-1; a possible D gene is TRBD2 (7 bases). Germline values: CDR1 LGHNA, CDR2 YNFKEQ. The length of the CDR3 is 16 residues. The V and J ends lost 6 bases and 4 bases respectively, with 19 bases between them. CDR3: CASRPEGGGAYNEQFF. In nucleotides, the CDR3 is TGTGCCAGCAGACCGGAAGGTGGGGGGGCGTACAATGAGCAGTTCTTC.

V gene TRBV11-2 combines with J gene TRBJ2-7; D tentatively reads TRBD1 or TRBD2 (5 bases each). Germline CDR1 reads SGHAT; CDR2 reads FQNNGV. CDR3 length: 16 residues. The V gene lost 5 bases and the J gene lost 0 bases, with 17 bases spanning the gap. DNA for the CDR3: TGTGCCAGCAGCGGCCCGGGACGGCGCAGCTCCTACGAGCAGTACTTC. Its translation: CASSGPGRRSSYEQYF.

Worth noting for this clone: Other DNA sequences within the sample encode an identical CDR3. The chain recombines TRBV7-6 with TRBJ2-3; 7 positions agree with TRBD1. Trimming at V came to 2 bases and at J to 4 bases, leaving 3 bases not matched to a gene. Germline CDR1 SGHVS, CDR2 FNYEAQ. The CDR3 has 14 amino acids. CDR3 protein: CASSLKGGPDTQYF. The DNA for the CDR3 is TGTGCCAGCAGCTTAAAAGGGGGCCCAGATACGCAGTATTTT.

This chain connects TRBV5-8 to TRBJ1-2, with D perhaps matching TRBD1 (5 bases). V shed 3 bases and J shed 5 bases, with 14 bases lying between them. The CDR3 is 14 residues long. The germline CDR1 and CDR2 sequences are SGHTS and YDEGEE. CDR3 in amino acids: CASSYGGDGYGYTF. DNA of the CDR3: TGTGCCAGCAGCTATGGCGGGGACGGGTATGGCTACACCTTC.

This chain joins TRBV4-3 and TRBJ2-7, with 7 bases matching TRBD2. Germline V CDR1 and CDR2: LGHNA, YSLEER. The length of the CDR3 is 14 residues. With V trimmed by 4 bases and J by 4 bases, 7 bases remained unmatched. CDR3 protein: CASSPNRLAYEQYF. The CDR3 DNA reads as TGCGCCAGCAGCCCAAATAGACTAGCTTACGAGCAGTACTTC.

CDR3 in DNA: TGTGCCAGCAACGCGGGGGACCGCTCCTACGAGCAGTACTTC. Protein sequence: CASNAGDRSYEQYF. This sequence joins TRBV2 and TRBJ2-7; 7 bases agree with TRBD2. CDR1 is SNHLY, CDR2 FYNNEI, per germline. Losses at the gene ends were 7 bases for V and 0 bases for J; bases not matched to a gene: 6. The CDR3 is 14 amino acids.

This clone has only one observation. The chain links TRBV11-2 to TRBJ2-5; possible D gene TRBD1, 5 bases. The V and J ends lost 3 bases and 5 bases respectively, with 10 bases between them. The CDR3 runs 13 residues. The V gene's germline CDR1 is SGHAT and CDR2 FQNNGV. The CDR3 is CASSFGAGETQYF. As DNA, the CDR3 is TGTGCCAGCAGCTTTGGGGCAGGGGAGACCCAGTACTTC. Drawing the rest from reference TRBV11-2 and TRBJ2-5, the complete variable domain is EAGVAQSPRYKIIEKRQSVAFWCNPISGHATLYWYQQILGQGPKLLIQFQNNGVVDDSQLPKDRFSAERLKGVDSTLKIQPAKLEDSAVYLCASSFGAGETQYFGPGTRLLVL.

Only one count was recorded for this clone. The rearrangement uses TRBV9 and TRBJ2-1; tentatively, D is TRBD2 (5 bases). V lost 1 base to trimming and J lost 0 bases, with 11 bases between them. Germline V gives CDR1 SGDLS, CDR2 YYNGEE. This CDR3 contains 16 residues. The CDR3 sequence is CASSVSVGSSYNEQFF. The CDR3 DNA sequence: TGTGCCAGCAGCGTAAGCGTGGGGAGCTCCTACAATGAGCAGTTCTTC.

CDR3 coding DNA: TGTGCCAGCAGTCCACCGGGACAGGGGGAGGTAGATACGCAGTATTTT. It yields the protein CASSPPGQGEVDTQYF. The rearrangement links TRBV7-9 to TRBJ2-3; 11 positions agree with TRBD1. V shed 6 bases, J shed 5 bases, and the junction held 10 bases outside the gene matches. Germline assignment: CDR1 SEHNR and CDR2 FQNEAQ (reference sequence). The CDR3 extends over 16 amino acids.

Comment on this clone: Distinct nucleotide sequences in the sample also encode this CDR3. This rearrangement joins TRBV5-1 to TRBJ2-7; TRBD2 agrees at 14 bases. This CDR3 contains 18 residues. V shed 3 bases, J shed 1 base, and the junction held 9 bases outside the gene matches. CDR1 is SGHRS and CDR2 is YFSETQ in the germline V gene. CDR3 amino acids: CASSSPGLAGGWSYEQYF. DNA for the CDR3: TGCGCCAGCAGCTCCCCCGGACTAGCGGGAGGATGGTCCTACGAGCAGTACTTC. Full variable domain (missing parts from reference TRBV5-1 and TRBJ2-7): KAGVTQTPRYLIKTRGQQVTLSCSPISGHRSVSWYQQTPGQGLQFLFEYFSETQRNKGNFPGRFSGRQFSNSRSEMNVSTLELGDSALYLCASSSPGLAGGWSYEQYFGPGTRLTVT.